This TCR beta chain was profiled in a study of blood T cell repertoires in COVID-19. Germline values: CDR1 SQVTM, CDR2 ANQGSEA. V was pared by 4 bases and J by 1 base, with 0 bases of the junction left unmatched. This CDR3 contains 13 residues. In the original workflow: The assay estimated nucleated cells by amplifying reference gene primers. The assay was immunoSEQ multiplex PCR, and TCRdb's table has in-frame clones only and misses some. D and trimming were read from the DNA, whereas the V and J calls and clone size are those reported in that table. The sample yields 75,000 or so clones, roughly four fifths seen once.

The origin of this receptor is a woman aged 70-85 years with acute or convalescent COVID-19. This sequence joins TRBV29-1 and TRBJ2-7; 11 bases are a match to TRBD2. Sequenced material: peripheral blood. In nucleotides, the CDR3 is TGCAGCGTTGGGACTAGCGGGTCCTACGAGCAGTACTTC. This codes for CSVGTSGSYEQYF.